The 24 T cell receptor beta chains in this list originate from one sample, sequenced in a study of molecular identifiers for immune sequencing clone quantification. TCRdb independently ran MiXCR on the PCR reads; one entry per CDR3 protein. The sample shows roughly 50,000 distinct CDR3 sequences, around 34% of them seen only once. The sequenced material came from naive CD8+ T cells from blood, with Jurkat cell RNA spiked in. As for subset: FACS-sorted CD8+CD4-CCR7+CD45RA+ naive T cells. These receptors all come from a human donor in good health. Some libraries in this study had Jurkat cell RNA spiked in.

A few counts support this clonotype. The chain recombines TRBV27 with TRBJ2-1; D is ambiguous. The CDR3 has 13 residues. Germline loops: CDR1 MNHEY, CDR2 SMNVEV (reference sequence). Trimming removed 0 bases from V and 6 bases from J, with 6 bases in between. CDR3 coding DNA: TGTGCCAGCAGTTTATCCTCTAGCAATGAGCAGTTCTTC. This translates into CASSLSSSNEQFF.

For this clonotype: A read error is likely, as this CDR3 ends without the conserved phenylalanine or tryptophan. V is TRBV25-1 and J is TRBJ1-1, with 10 bases that match TRBD1. Germline V gives CDR1 MGHDK, CDR2 SYGVNS. The CDR3 consists of 13 residues. With 6 bases clipped from V and 4 bases from J, the junction kept 2 bases outside the gene matches. CDR3 loop: CASSGTGVTEAFL. In DNA, the CDR3 is TGTGCCAGCAGCGGGACAGGGGTCACTGAAGCTTTCCTT.

This clonotype was found many times. The chain recombines TRBV5-6 with TRBJ2-1; no reliable D call. The germline gives CDR1 SGHDT, CDR2 YYEEEE. V lost 2 bases and J 8 bases, leaving 14 bases between the germline ends. The CDR3 has 14 residues. The chain's CDR3 is CASSFAASGHEQFF. CDR3 nucleotides: TGTGCCAGCAGCTTTGCAGCCTCCGGGCATGAGCAGTTCTTC.

This clonotype was recorded many times. The chain carries TRBV7-9 and TRBJ1-1; D remains ambiguous. Germline V CDR1 and CDR2: SEHNR, FQNEAQ (reference sequence). V was clipped by 1 base and J by 5 bases, with 8 bases between them. The CDR3 is 13 amino acids. CDR3 residues: CASSLGARTEAFF. The CDR3 DNA sequence: TGTGCCAGCAGCTTAGGGGCCAGGACTGAAGCTTTCTTT. The variable domain in full, with the rest retrieved from reference TRBV7-9 and TRBJ1-1, is DTGVSQNPRHKITKRGQNVTFRCDPISEHNRLYWYRQTLGQGPEFLTYFQNEAQLEKSRLLSDRFSAERPKGSFSTLEIQRTEQGDSAMYLCASSLGARTEAFFGQGTRLTVV.

The chain employs TRBV28 and TRBJ2-7; D remains ambiguous. V was trimmed by 3 bases and J by 9 bases, leaving 15 bases between them. CDR1 and CDR2 (germline): MDHEN, SYDVKM. The CDR3 is 13 residues long. CDR3 nucleotides: TGTGCCAGCAGTTTCTCGGGTCTGTTGGGGCAGTACTTC. It encodes CASSFSGLLGQYF.

The genes are TRBV20-1 and TRBJ2-4, with D hard to call. This CDR3 spans 14 amino acids. V was shortened by 6 bases and J by 2 bases, with 14 bases between the two germline ends. Germline V gives CDR1 DFQATT, CDR2 SNEGSKA (reference sequence). The CDR3 nucleotides are TGCAGTGCAAGGAAGTTGGGTTCCAAAAACATTCAGTACTTC. The encoded protein is CSARKLGSKNIQYF.

About this clonotype: An end of the junction differs from the germline gene, which may be a read error. This sequence joins TRBV5-1 and TRBJ2-3; D is undetermined. CDR1 is SGHRS, CDR2 YFSETQ, per germline. CDR3 size: 11 residues. The CDR3 bases are TGCGCCAGCGCGACGGATGATACGCGGTATTTT. It yields the protein CASATDDTRYF.

This clonotype has just a few counts. J is TRBJ1-6 and V is TRBV28; no reliable D call. The CDR3 totals 11 residues. V dropped 8 bases and J dropped 9 bases, with 8 bases sitting between them. CDR1 and CDR2 from the germline V gene are MDHEN and SYDVKM. Here the CDR3 reads CASSLASPLHF. The CDR3 DNA follows: TGTGCCAGCTCTTTAGCTTCACCCCTCCACTTT. The whole variable domain, remainder taken from reference TRBV28 and TRBJ1-6, is DVKVTQSSRYLVKRTGEKVFLECVQDMDHENMFWYRQDPGLGLRLIYFSYDVKMKEKGDIPEGYSVSREKKERFSLILESASTNQTSMYLCASSLASPLHFGNGTRLTVT.

To note about this clonotype: This clone may be a read error of a much larger clone one base away. The CDR3 is CASSGTGNGELLF. The CDR3 DNA follows: TGTGCCAGCAGTGGGACAGGGAACGGGGAGCTGTTATTT. The chain combines TRBV28 with TRBJ2-2; 9 nucleotides agree with TRBD1. Germline CDR1 reads MDHEN; CDR2 reads SYDVKM. The CDR3 is 13 residues long. Supplemented by reference TRBV28 and TRBJ2-2, the full variable domain reads DVKVTQSSRYLVKRTGEKVFLECVQDMDHENMFWYRQDPGLGLRLIYFSYDVKMKEKGDIPEGYSVSREKKERFSLILESASTNQTSMYLCASSGTGNGELLFGEGSRLTVL.

Points on this clonotype: As the CDR3 is not closed by the conserved phenylalanine or tryptophan, this likely results from a read error. The chain joins TRBV5-1 to TRBJ1-2; possibly TRBD1 for D (5 bases). Trimming removed 2 bases from V and 4 bases from J, with 9 bases in between. Germline loops: CDR1 SGHRS, CDR2 YFSETQ. The CDR3 consists of 13 residues. The CDR3 nucleotides read TGCGCCAGCAGCTTTTGGACAAGCTATGGCTACACCATC. This sequence encodes CASSFWTSYGYTI.

This chain joins TRBV25-1 and TRBJ2-1; a possible D gene is TRBD1 (5 bases). The CDR3 extends over 13 amino acids. With 3 bases removed from V and 4 bases from J, the gap between germline ends came to 7 bases. CDR1 is MGHDK, CDR2 SYGVNS, per germline. Written as DNA, the CDR3 is TGTGCCAGCAGTGACCAGGGTTACAATGAGCAGTTCTTC. Translating it yields CASSDQGYNEQFF.

This chain connects TRBV14 to TRBJ2-5; D ambiguous. V gave up 1 base and J gave up 7 bases, with 22 bases separating them. The CDR3 length is 17 residues. Germline loops: CDR1 SGHDN, CDR2 FVKESK. CDR3 sequence reads: CASSQATRVQSHVTQYF. The CDR3 nucleotides are TGTGCCAGCAGCCAAGCCACCCGGGTCCAGTCCCATGTGACCCAGTACTTC.

This clonotype was counted only a few times. This chain joins TRBV19 and TRBJ2-5; D is perhaps TRBD1 (6 bases). Germline CDR1 and CDR2: LNHDA and SQIVND (reference sequence). V was shortened by 6 bases and J by 0 bases, with 17 bases between the two germline ends. The CDR3 is 16 amino acids. The CDR3: CASSPSDSKYQETQYF. The CDR3, as DNA: TGTGCCAGTAGCCCCTCGGACAGCAAGTACCAAGAGACCCAGTACTTC.

On this clonotype: The junction departs from the called germline gene at one end, perhaps through a read error. The chain employs TRBV6-2 or TRBV6-3 and TRBJ1-1, with D uncertain. This CDR3 has 11 residues. CDR1 and CDR2 (germline): MNHEY, SVGEGT. CDR3 sequence reads: CASEGVHEALF. For the CDR3, the DNA is TGTGCCAGCGAAGGTGTTCATGAAGCTCTCTTT.

This clonotype showed up many times. The gene calls are TRBV7-9 and TRBJ1-1; D is uncertain. The CDR3 extends over 12 amino acids. Germline-derived CDR1 and CDR2 are SEHNR and FQNEAQ (reference sequence). Trimming shortened V by 2 bases and J by 5 bases, and 6 bases separated the two germline ends. The DNA for the CDR3 is TGTGCCAGCAGCTTACGGGGAACTGAAGCTTTCTTT. Protein product: CASSLRGTEAFF.

The chain is built from TRBV11-2 and TRBJ2-1; D is unresolved. Germline V gives CDR1 SGHAT, CDR2 FQNNGV. V lost 3 bases and J 6 bases, leaving 15 bases between the germline ends. The CDR3 sequence is 15 residues long. The CDR3 loop is CASSFGVVEPNEQFF. The CDR3, as DNA: TGTGCCAGCAGCTTTGGGGTGGTAGAGCCCAATGAGCAGTTCTTC.

The CDR3 DNA sequence: TGCGCCAGCAGCCGAGGAGCGGGGGAGAACTACGAGCAGTACTTC. Residues: CASSRGAGENYEQYF. The genes are TRBV4-3 and TRBJ2-7; 8 bases align to TRBD2. With V trimmed by 4 bases and J by 3 bases, 8 bases remained unmatched. CDR3 length equals 15 residues. CDR1 LGHNA and CDR2 YSLEER come from the germline V gene.

This clonotype was seen at least ten times. The V call is TRBV7-8, the J call TRBJ2-7; D is undetermined. Between the trimmed V and J ends, which lost 6 bases and 6 bases, there was a span of 12 bases. Germline V gene data show CDR1 as SGHVS and CDR2 as FQNEAQ. The CDR3 covers 12 residues. The CDR3 DNA is TGTGCCAGCAGACAGATGGGTTTCGAGCAGTACTTC. Its translation: CASRQMGFEQYF.

This clonotype was found a few times. This chain joins TRBV13 and TRBJ2-1, with D unclear. V was pared by 5 bases and J by 1 base, with 9 bases between. Germline CDR1 is PRHDT and CDR2 is FYEKMQ (reference sequence). This CDR3 has 14 amino acids. The CDR3 loop is CASSPGKSYNEQFF. The CDR3 region has the DNA TGTGCCAGCAGCCCCGGTAAATCCTACAATGAGCAGTTCTTC.

The chain combines TRBV7-3 with TRBJ2-3, with D possibly being TRBD2 (6 bases). CDR3 length equals 15 residues. Germline V gives CDR1 SGHTA, CDR2 FQGTGA. Trimming removed 3 bases at V and 0 bases at J, with 10 bases between. Written as DNA, the CDR3 is TGTGCCAGCAGCTTTATCGGGAGTAGCACAGATACGCAGTATTTT. It yields the protein CASSFIGSSTDTQYF.

Notes on this clonotype: A junction boundary mismatches the germline segment, possibly from a read error. This chain joins TRBV5-6 and TRBJ2-7, with D possibly matching TRBD2 (5 bases). CDR1 and CDR2 (germline): SGHDT, YYEEEE. The CDR3 is 9 residues long. CDR3 bases: TGTGCCAGCAGCATACGGAGGCACTTC. This encodes CASSIRRHF.

The chain recombines TRBV4-1 with TRBJ2-1, with D unclear. The CDR3 is 13 amino acids. V shed 1 base and J shed 8 bases, with 9 bases lying between them. From germline, CDR1 is MGHRA and CDR2 YSYEKL. This chain's CDR3 is CASSQGHSYEQFF. In DNA form, the CDR3 reads TGCGCCAGCAGCCAAGGGCACAGTTATGAGCAGTTCTTC.

The sample holds a few counts of this clonotype. A much more abundant neighbour one base away suggests this may be a read error. The DNA for the CDR3 is TGTGCCAGCGGTTCACAACATCTCCAAGAGACCCAGTACTTC. Translating it yields CASGSQHLQETQYF. The rearrangement uses TRBV28 and TRBJ2-5; D remains ambiguous. The CDR3 consists of 14 residues. The ends were cut back, 8 bases at V and 1 base at J, with 14 bases in the middle. Germline lookup yields CDR1 MDHEN and CDR2 SYDVKM.

Remarks on this clonotype: It may be a read error: a sequence one base away is much more abundant. V gene TRBV19 combines with J gene TRBJ2-5; 7 bases are shared with TRBD1. The CDR3 spans 11 residues. From germline, CDR1 is LNHDA and CDR2 SQIVND (reference sequence). The CDR3 here is CTTSGGVTQYF. In nucleotides, the CDR3 is TGTACCACCTCAGGGGGAGTGACCCAGTACTTC. The full variable domain, with the rest looked up from reference TRBV19 and TRBJ2-5, is DGGITQSPKYLFRKEGQNVTLSCEQNLNHDAMYWYRQDPGQGLRLIYYSQIVNDFQKGDIAEGYSVSREKKESFPLTVTSAQKNPTAFYLCTTSGGVTQYFGPGTRLLVL.